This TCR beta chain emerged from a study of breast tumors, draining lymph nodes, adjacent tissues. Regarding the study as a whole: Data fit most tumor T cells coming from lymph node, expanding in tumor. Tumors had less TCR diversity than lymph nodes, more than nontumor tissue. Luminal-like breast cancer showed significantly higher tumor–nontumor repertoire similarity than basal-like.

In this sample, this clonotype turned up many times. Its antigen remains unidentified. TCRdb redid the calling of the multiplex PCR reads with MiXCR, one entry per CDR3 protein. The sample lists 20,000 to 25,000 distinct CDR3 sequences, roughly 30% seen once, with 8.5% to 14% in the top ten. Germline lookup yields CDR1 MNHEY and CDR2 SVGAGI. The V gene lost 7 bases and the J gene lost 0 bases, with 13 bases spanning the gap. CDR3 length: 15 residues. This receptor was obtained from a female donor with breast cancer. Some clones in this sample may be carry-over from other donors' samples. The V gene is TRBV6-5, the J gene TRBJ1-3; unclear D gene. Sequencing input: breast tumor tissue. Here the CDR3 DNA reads TGTGCCAGCACTCCGTCCCACCTCTCTGGAAACACCATATATTTT. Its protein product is CASTPSHLSGNTIYF.